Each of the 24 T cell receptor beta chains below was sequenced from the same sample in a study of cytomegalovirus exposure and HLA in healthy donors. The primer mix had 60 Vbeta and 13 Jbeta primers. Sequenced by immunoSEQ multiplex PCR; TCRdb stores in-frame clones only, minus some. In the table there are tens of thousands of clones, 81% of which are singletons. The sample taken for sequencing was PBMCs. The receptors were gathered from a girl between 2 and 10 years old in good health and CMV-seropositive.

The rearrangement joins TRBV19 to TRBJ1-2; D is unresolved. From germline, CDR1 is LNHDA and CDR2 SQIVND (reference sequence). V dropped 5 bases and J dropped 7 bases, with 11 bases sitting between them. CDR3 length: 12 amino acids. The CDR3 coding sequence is TGTGCCAGTAGTTTTCTCTCACTTGGCTACACCTTC. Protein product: CASSFLSLGYTF.

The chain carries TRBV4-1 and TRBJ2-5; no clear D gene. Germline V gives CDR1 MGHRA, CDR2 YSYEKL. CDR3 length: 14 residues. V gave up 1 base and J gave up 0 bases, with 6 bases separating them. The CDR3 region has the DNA TGCGCCAGCAGCCAAGTTTCAGACCAAGAGACCCAGTACTTC. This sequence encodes CASSQVSDQETQYF.

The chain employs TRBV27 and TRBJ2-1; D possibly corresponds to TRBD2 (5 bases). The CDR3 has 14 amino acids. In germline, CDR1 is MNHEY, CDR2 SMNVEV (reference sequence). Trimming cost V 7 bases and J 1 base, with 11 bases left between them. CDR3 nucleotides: TGTGCCAGCACCAGTCGCGGGTCCTACAATGAGCAGTTCTTC. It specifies CASTSRGSYNEQFF.

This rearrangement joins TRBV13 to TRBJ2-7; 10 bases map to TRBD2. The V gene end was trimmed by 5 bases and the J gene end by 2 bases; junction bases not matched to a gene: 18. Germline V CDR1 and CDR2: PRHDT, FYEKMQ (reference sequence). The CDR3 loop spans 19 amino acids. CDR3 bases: TGTGCCAGCAGCCTGGGACAGCCCAATATAGCGGGAGGAGCCTACGAGCAGTACTTC. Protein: CASSLGQPNIAGGAYEQYF. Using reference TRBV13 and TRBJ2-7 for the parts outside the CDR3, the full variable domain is AAGVIQSPRHLIKEKRETATLKCYPIPRHDTVYWYQQGPGQDPQFLISFYEKMQSDKGSIPDRFSAQQFSDYHSELNMSSLELGDSALYFCASSLGQPNIAGGAYEQYFGPGTRLTVT.

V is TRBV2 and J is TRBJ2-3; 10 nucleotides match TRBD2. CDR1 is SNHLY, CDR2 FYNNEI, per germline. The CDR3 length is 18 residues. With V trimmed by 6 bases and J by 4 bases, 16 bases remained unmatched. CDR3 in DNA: TGTGCCAGCAGGCCTAGCGGGAGTATGCCACGCCCATCAGATACGCAGTATTTT. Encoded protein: CASRPSGSMPRPSDTQYF.

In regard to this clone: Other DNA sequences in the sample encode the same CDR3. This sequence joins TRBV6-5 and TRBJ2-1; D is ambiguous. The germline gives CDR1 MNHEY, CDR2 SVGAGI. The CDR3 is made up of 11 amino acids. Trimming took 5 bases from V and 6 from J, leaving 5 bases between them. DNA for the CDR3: TGTGCCAGCAGTGGCAGCAATGAGCAGTTCTTC. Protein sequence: CASSGSNEQFF.

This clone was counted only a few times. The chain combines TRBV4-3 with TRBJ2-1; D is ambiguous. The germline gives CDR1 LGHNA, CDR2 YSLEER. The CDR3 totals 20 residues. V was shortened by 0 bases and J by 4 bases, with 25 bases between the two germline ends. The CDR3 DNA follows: TGCGCCAGCAGCCAAGATTTTCTGAGTGTGTTGACTGGAAAATACAATGAGCAGTTCTTC. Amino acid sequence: CASSQDFLSVLTGKYNEQFF.

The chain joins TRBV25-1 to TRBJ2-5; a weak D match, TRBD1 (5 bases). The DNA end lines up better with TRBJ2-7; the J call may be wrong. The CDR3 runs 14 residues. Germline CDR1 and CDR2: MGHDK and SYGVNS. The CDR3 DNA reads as TGTGCCAGCAGTCGCCGACAGTTCCCGGACGAGCAGTACTTC. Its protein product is CASSRRQFPDEQYF.

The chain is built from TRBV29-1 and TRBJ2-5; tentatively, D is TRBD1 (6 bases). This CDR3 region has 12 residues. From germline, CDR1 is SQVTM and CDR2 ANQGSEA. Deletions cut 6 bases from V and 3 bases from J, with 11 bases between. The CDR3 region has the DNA TGCAGCGTACTCTCAGGGGAAGAGACCCAGTACTTC. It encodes CSVLSGEETQYF.

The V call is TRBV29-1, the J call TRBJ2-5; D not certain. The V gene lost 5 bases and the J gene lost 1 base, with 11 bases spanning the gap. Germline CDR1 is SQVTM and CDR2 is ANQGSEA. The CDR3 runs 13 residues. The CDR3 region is CSVKRIVQETQYF. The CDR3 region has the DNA TGCAGCGTTAAGAGGATCGTCCAAGAGACCCAGTACTTC.

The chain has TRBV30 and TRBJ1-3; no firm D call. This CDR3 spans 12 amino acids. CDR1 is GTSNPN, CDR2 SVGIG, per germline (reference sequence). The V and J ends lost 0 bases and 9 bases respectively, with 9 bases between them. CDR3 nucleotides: TGTGCCTGGAGTGTACGAGCCGGCACCATATATTTT. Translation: CAWSVRAGTIYF.

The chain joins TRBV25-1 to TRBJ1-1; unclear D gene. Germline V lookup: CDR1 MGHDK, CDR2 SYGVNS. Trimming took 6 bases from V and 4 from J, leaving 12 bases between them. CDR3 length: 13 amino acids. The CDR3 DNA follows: TGTGCCAGCAGGGCTTCTGCTGGCACTGAAGCTTTCTTT. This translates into CASRASAGTEAFF.

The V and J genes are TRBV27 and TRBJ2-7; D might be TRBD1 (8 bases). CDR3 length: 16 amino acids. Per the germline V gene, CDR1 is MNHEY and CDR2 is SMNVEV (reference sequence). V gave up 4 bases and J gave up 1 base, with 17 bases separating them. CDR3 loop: CASSSKGQGGSYEQYF. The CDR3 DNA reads TGTGCCAGCAGTTCAAAAGGACAGGGAGGGTCCTACGAGCAGTACTTC.

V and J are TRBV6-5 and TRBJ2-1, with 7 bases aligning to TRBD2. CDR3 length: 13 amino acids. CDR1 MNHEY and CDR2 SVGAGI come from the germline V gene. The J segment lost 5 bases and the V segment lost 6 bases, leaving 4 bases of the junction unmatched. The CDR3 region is CASSWRENNEQFF. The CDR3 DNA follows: TGTGCCAGCAGCTGGCGGGAGAACAATGAGCAGTTCTTC.

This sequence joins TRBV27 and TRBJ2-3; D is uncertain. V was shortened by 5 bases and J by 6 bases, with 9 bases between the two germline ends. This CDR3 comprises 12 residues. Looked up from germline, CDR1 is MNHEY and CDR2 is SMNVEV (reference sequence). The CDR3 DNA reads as TGTGCCAGCAGTGAGATGCGGGATACGCAGTATTTT. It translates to CASSEMRDTQYF.

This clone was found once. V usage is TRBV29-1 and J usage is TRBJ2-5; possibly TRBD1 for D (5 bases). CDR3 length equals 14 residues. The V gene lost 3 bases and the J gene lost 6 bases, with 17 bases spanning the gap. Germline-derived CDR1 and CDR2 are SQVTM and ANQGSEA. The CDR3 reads CSVEVRVIGKTQYF. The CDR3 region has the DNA TGCAGCGTTGAGGTCAGGGTTATTGGGAAGACCCAGTACTTC. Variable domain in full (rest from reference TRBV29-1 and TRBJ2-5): SAVISQKPSRDICQRGTSLTIQCQVDSQVTMMFWYRQQPGQSLTLIATANQGSEATYESGFVIDKFPISRPNLTFSTLTVSNMSPEDSSIYLCSVEVRVIGKTQYFGPGTRLLVL.

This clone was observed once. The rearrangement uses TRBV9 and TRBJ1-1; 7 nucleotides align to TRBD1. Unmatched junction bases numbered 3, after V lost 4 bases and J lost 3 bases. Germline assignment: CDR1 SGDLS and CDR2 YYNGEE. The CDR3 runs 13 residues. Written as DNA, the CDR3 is TGTGCCAGCAGCCCTGACAGGGACACTGAAGCTTTCTTT. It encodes CASSPDRDTEAFF.

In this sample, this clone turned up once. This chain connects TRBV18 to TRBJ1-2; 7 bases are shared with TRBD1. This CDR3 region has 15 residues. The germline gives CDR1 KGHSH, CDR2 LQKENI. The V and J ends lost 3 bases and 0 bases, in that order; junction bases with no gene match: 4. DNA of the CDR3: TGTGCCAGCTCACCGCAGGGACAGACTAACTATGGCTACACCTTC. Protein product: CASSPQGQTNYGYTF.

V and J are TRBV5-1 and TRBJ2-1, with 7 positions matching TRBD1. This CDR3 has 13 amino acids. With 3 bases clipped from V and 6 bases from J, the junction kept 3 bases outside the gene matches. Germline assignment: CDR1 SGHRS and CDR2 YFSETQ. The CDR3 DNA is TGCGCCAGCAGCTGGGACAGTATCAATGAGCAGTTCTTC. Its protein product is CASSWDSINEQFF.

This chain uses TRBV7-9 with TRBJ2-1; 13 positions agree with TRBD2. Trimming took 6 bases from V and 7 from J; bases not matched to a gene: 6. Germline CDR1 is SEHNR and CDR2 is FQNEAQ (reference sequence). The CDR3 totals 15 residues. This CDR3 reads CASRTGTSGINEQFF. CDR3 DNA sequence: TGTGCCAGCAGAACGGGGACTAGCGGGATTAATGAGCAGTTCTTC.

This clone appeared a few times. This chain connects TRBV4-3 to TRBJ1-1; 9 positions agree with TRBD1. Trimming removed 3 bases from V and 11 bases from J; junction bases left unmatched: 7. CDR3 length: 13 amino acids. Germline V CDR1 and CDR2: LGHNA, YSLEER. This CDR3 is CASSQGQGVEAFF. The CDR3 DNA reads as TGCGCCAGCAGCCAGGGACAGGGAGTTGAGGCTTTCTTT.

CDR3 residues: CASLTGQYTDTQYF. CDR3 sequence (DNA): TGTGCCAGCCTAACGGGACAGTACACAGATACGCAGTATTTT. V is TRBV28 and J is TRBJ2-3; 7 bases align to TRBD1. This CDR3 has 14 residues. Germline-derived CDR1 and CDR2 are MDHEN and SYDVKM. Trimming cost V 8 bases and J 2 bases; bases outside gene matches: 7.

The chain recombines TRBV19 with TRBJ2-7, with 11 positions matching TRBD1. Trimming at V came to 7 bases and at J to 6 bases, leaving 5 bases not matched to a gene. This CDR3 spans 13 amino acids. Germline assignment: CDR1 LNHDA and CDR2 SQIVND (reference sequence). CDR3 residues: CASKIGTGGEQYF. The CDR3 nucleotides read TGTGCCAGTAAAATCGGGACAGGGGGCGAGCAGTACTTC.

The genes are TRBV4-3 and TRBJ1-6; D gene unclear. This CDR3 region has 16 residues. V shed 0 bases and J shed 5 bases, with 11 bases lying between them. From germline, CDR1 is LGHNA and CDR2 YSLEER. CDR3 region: CASSQDLRVDNSPLHF. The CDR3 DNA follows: TGCGCCAGCAGCCAAGATTTGAGGGTCGATAATTCACCCCTCCACTTT.